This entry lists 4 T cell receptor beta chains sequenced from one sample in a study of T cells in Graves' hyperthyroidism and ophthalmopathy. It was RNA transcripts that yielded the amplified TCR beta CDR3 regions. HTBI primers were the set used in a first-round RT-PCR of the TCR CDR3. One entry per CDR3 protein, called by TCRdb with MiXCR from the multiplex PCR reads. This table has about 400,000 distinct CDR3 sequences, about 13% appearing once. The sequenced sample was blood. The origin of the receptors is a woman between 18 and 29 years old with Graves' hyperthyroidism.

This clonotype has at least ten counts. In nucleotides, the CDR3 is TGTGCCAGCAGCTTAACAGATTTGAACACTGAAGCTTTCTTT. Encoded protein: CASSLTDLNTEAFF. The V and J genes are TRBV11-1 and TRBJ1-1; D is unclear. Trimming pared 2 bases from V and 0 bases from J, leaving 7 bases between. The CDR3 sequence is 14 residues long. CDR1 is SGHAT, CDR2 FQDESV, per germline (reference sequence).

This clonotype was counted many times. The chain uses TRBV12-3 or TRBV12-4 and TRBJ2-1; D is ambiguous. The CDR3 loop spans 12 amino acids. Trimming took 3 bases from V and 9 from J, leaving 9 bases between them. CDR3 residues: CASSFTQGEQFF. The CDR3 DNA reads TGTGCCAGCAGTTTCACGCAAGGTGAGCAGTTCTTC.

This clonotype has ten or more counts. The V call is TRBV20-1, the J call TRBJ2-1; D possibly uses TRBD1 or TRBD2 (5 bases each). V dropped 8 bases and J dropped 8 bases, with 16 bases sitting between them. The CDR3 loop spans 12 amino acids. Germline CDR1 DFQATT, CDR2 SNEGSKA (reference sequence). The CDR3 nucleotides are TGCAGTCCAGGGAGAACGAACCATGAGCAGTTCTTC. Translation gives CSPGRTNHEQFF.

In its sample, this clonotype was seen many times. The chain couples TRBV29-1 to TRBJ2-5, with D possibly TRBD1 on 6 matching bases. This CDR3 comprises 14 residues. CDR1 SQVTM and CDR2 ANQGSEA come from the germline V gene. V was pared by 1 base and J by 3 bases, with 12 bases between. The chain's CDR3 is CSVEGGTSKETQYF. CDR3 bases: TGCAGCGTTGAAGGAGGGACATCTAAAGAGACCCAGTACTTC. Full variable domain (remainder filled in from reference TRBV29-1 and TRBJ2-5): SAVISQKPSRDICQRGTSLTIQCQVDSQVTMMFWYRQQPGQSLTLIATANQGSEATYESGFVIDKFPISRPNLTFSTLTVSNMSPEDSSIYLCSVEGGTSKETQYFGPGTRLLVL.